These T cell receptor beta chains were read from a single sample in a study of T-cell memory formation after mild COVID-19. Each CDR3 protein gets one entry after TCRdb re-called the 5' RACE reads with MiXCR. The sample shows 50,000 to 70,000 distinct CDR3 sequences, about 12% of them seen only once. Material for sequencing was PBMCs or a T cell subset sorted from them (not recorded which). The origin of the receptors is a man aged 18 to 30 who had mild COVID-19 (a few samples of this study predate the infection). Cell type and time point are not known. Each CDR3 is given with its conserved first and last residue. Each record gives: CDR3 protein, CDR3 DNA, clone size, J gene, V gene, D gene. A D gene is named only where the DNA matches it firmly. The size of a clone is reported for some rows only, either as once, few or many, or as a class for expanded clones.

CAISSGGKETQYF TGTGCCATCAGCTCAGGGGGCAAAGAGACCCAGTACTTC few TRBJ2-5 TRBV10-3 TRBD1
CASSLVRGDQETQYF TGTGCCAGCAGCTTAGTTAGAGGGGACCAAGAGACCCAGTACTTC . TRBJ2-5 TRBV7-2 .
CSARDPQGSGELFF TGCAGTGCTAGAGATCCGCAGGGTAGCGGGGAGCTGTTTTTT . TRBJ2-2 TRBV20-1 .
CASSLQTGFNEKLFF TGTGCCAGCAGCCTACAGACAGGGTTTAATGAAAAACTGTTTTTT . TRBJ1-4 TRBV11-2 TRBD1
CASSLVGQVAGELFF TGTGCCAGCAGCTTAGTAGGACAGGTGGCCGGGGAGCTGTTTTTT many TRBJ2-2 TRBV7-2 TRBD1
CSASARTANSPLHF TGCAGTGCTTCCGCCCGGACGGCCAATTCACCCCTCCACTTT few TRBJ1-6 TRBV20-1 .
CASSFEPLGAKNIQYF TGTGCCAGCAGCTTCGAACCTTTGGGGGCCAAAAACATTCAGTACTTC many TRBJ2-4 TRBV7-9 .
CASSQDWSGDFSYNEQFF TGTGCCAGCAGCCAAGACTGGTCGGGGGATTTCTCCTACAATGAGCAGTTCTTC . TRBJ2-1 TRBV3-1 .
CASSPGGQGWSPLHF TGCGCCAGCAGCCCCGGGGGACAGGGTTGGTCACCCCTCCACTTT few TRBJ1-6 TRBV5-1 TRBD1
CASMRQGYGYTF TGTGCCAGCATGAGACAGGGTTATGGCTACACCTTC few TRBJ1-2 TRBV2 TRBD1
CASTHARGSGELFF TGCGCCAGCACCCACGCCCGGGGATCGGGGGAGCTGTTTTTT . TRBJ2-2 TRBV5-1 .
CASSHNPASSYEQYF TGTGCCAGCAGCCATAACCCCGCCAGCTCCTACGAGCAGTACTTC few TRBJ2-7 TRBV7-6 .
CASTPDQMISGANVLTF TGCGCCAGCACCCCCGACCAGATGATCTCTGGGGCCAACGTCCTGACTTTC many TRBJ2-6 TRBV4-3 .
CASSLRAAGELLTYNEQFF TGTGCCAGCAGCTTAAGGGCAGCGGGGGAGCTCCTAACTTACAATGAGCAGTTCTTC few TRBJ2-1 TRBV7-8 TRBD2
CASSLGLAGGPETQYF TGCGCCAGCAGCCTGGGACTAGCGGGGGGCCCGGAGACCCAGTACTTC many TRBJ2-5 TRBV4-1 TRBD2
CASSAGGTGGFYEQYF TGTGCCAGCAGCGCGGGGGGGACAGGGGGCTTTTACGAGCAGTACTTC many TRBJ2-7 TRBV7-8 TRBD1
CASSPLIQPRYNEQFF TGCGCCAGCAGCCCTTTAATCCAGCCGCGGTACAATGAGCAGTTCTTC many TRBJ2-1 TRBV4-1 .
CASSLVRGITGELFF TGTGCCAGCAGCTTAGTCAGGGGAATAACCGGGGAGCTGTTTTTT few TRBJ2-2 TRBV7-2 .
CASSPRLAGAEYNEQFF TGCGCCAGCAGCCCTCGACTAGCGGGGGCCGAGTACAATGAGCAGTTCTTC many TRBJ2-1 TRBV4-3 TRBD2
CASSFWEGTDTQYF TGTGCCAGCAGCTTTTGGGAGGGCACAGATACGCAGTATTTT few TRBJ2-3 TRBV11-2 .
CASSRDVLTQYF TGTGCCAGCAGCCGAGACGTTTTGACCCAGTACTTC few TRBJ2-5 TRBV7-2 .
CAINTAGDTQYF TGTGCCATCAACACAGCGGGCGATACGCAGTATTTT . TRBJ2-3 TRBV10-3 .
CASSLVGQNNEQFF TGCGCCAGCAGCTTGGTGGGACAGAACAATGAGCAGTTCTTC many TRBJ2-1 TRBV5-1 TRBD1
CATSRGLETQYF TGTGCCACCAGTAGAGGGTTGGAGACCCAGTACTTC . TRBJ2-5 TRBV24-1 .
CSAKLSVSGNSPLHF TGCAGTGCTAAGTTGTCGGTTTCGGGAAATTCACCCCTCCACTTT . TRBJ1-6 TRBV20-1 .
CASSDGPFQETQYF TGTGCCAGCAGTGATGGCCCCTTCCAAGAGACCCAGTACTTC many TRBJ2-5 TRBV2 .
CASSDLLTYEQYF TGTGCCAGCAGTGATCTCCTAACCTACGAGCAGTACTTC few TRBJ2-7 TRBV6-1 .
CASSLWGGGANLEQFF TGTGCCAGCAGCTTATGGGGCGGGGGGGCAAATCTTGAGCAGTTCTTC few TRBJ2-1 TRBV7-2 TRBD2
CASSPSGGTDTQYF TGTGCCAGCTCACCATCCGGGGGCACAGATACGCAGTATTTT few TRBJ2-3 TRBV18 .
CASSPEGGHQETQYF TGCGCCAGCAGCCCGGAGGGGGGGCACCAAGAGACCCAGTACTTC many TRBJ2-5 TRBV5-1 .
CASRSYRGRTGELFF TGTGCCAGCAGATCCTACAGGGGGCGAACCGGGGAGCTGTTTTTT few TRBJ2-2 TRBV6-1 TRBD1
CASSSARTSGTYNEQFF TGCGCCAGCAGCTCGGCCAGGACTAGCGGGACCTACAATGAGCAGTTCTTC many TRBJ2-1 TRBV5-1 TRBD2
CASSPIGTGAAYEQYF TGCGCCAGCAGCCCGATCGGGACAGGGGCGGCCTACGAGCAGTACTTC many TRBJ2-7 TRBV4-1 TRBD1
CASSRRGYPGNEQFF TGTGCCAGCTCACGGAGGGGCTACCCCGGGAATGAGCAGTTCTTC few TRBJ2-1 TRBV18 .
CASSPGVGRGDGETQYF TGTGCCAGCAGCCCCGGTGTGGGTCGTGGGGACGGGGAGACCCAGTACTTC few TRBJ2-5 TRBV7-8 .
CASRKGAHPDTQYF TGTGCCAGCAGGAAGGGGGCGCATCCAGATACGCAGTATTTT few TRBJ2-3 TRBV27 TRBD1
CASSPGRGISNQPQHF TGTGCCAGCTCACCCGGGAGGGGTATTAGCAATCAGCCCCAGCATTTT . TRBJ1-5 TRBV18 .
CASSLPSRGYTEAFF TGTGCCAGCAGTTTACCCTCCCGGGGGTACACTGAAGCTTTCTTT . TRBJ1-1 TRBV12-3/TRBV12-4 .
CASRGRGERGSPLHF TGTGCCAGCAGAGGAAGGGGGGAGAGGGGATCACCCCTCCACTTT . TRBJ1-6 TRBV7-9 .
CASSLSAVSNQPQHF TGCGCCAGCAGCCTTAGCGCAGTTAGCAATCAGCCCCAGCATTTT few TRBJ1-5 TRBV4-3 .
CASSPPNGGPGQGAYEQYF TGTGCCAGCTCACCACCGAACGGGGGACCGGGACAGGGGGCGTACGAGCAGTACTTC . TRBJ2-7 TRBV18 TRBD1
CASSRDRVHEQYF TGTGCCAGCAGCCGGGACAGGGTGCACGAGCAGTACTTC few TRBJ2-7 TRBV11-1 TRBD1
CASSQASGGTDTQYF TGCGCCAGCAGCCAAGCCAGCGGGGGAACAGATACGCAGTATTTT few TRBJ2-3 TRBV4-3 TRBD2
CASSEKDRSTDTQYF TGTGCCAGCAGTGAAAAGGACAGGAGCACAGATACGCAGTATTTT few TRBJ2-3 TRBV25-1 TRBD1
CATGGRSSPLTQYF TGTGCCACCGGGGGCCGGAGCAGTCCACTAACGCAGTATTTT many TRBJ2-3 TRBV24-1 .
CASSVGGYTEAFF TGTGCCAGCTCCGTAGGGGGCTATACTGAAGCTTTCTTT . TRBJ1-1 TRBV3-1 TRBD1
CASSLGTGGNNEQFF TGCGCCAGCAGCCTCGGGACAGGGGGCAACAATGAGCAGTTCTTC many TRBJ2-1 TRBV5-1 TRBD1
CASSVTGTYGYTF TGCGCCAGCAGCGTGACAGGGACCTATGGCTACACCTTC many TRBJ1-2 TRBV5-1 TRBD1
CASSESGGGAETQYF TGTGCCAGCAGTGAGTCCGGCGGGGGGGCTGAGACCCAGTACTTC . TRBJ2-5 TRBV6-1 TRBD2
CASSQGGVVGNQPQHF TGCGCCAGCAGCCAAGGGGGGGTTGTTGGCAATCAGCCCCAGCATTTT . TRBJ1-5 TRBV4-1 .
CASSLRGISYNEQFF TGTGCCAGCAGCTTAAGAGGGATCTCCTACAATGAGCAGTTCTTC many TRBJ2-1 TRBV7-9 .
CASSLEISGGGQPQHF TGTGCCAGCAGCTTAGAAATCTCCGGGGGGGGTCAGCCCCAGCATTTT . TRBJ1-5 TRBV7-8 .
CASSYSTSVTNEQFF TGTGCCAGCAGTTACTCGACTAGCGTTACCAATGAGCAGTTCTTC many TRBJ2-1 TRBV6-5 TRBD2
CASSARVSYNEQFF TGTGCCAGCAGCGCCAGGGTTTCCTACAATGAGCAGTTCTTC . TRBJ2-1 TRBV9 .